This T cell receptor (beta chain) was recovered during a study of blood T cell repertoires in COVID-19 (dated by TCRdb to 2020 to 2021). About the study as a whole: Collaborator samples came from the United States, Italy and Spain and covered acute and convalescent phases of COVID-19. The prospective study material was composed of cDNA or gDNA derived from T cells, B-cell-depleted T cells, or PBMCs. The dataset comprised deeply sampled blood TCRbeta repertoires from subjects exposed to, actively infected with, or recovered from COVID-19. The repertoires were released in a freely available public database intended as a resource for research on the immune response to SARS-CoV-2. The samples were drawn from two sources: the first 160 participants of the ongoing ImmuneRACE study, and approximately 1,300 subjects contributed by 6 global collaborators. Sample metadata almost always included a de-identified subject ID, COVID-19 status, age in years and sex. Where available, HLA class I and class II types were taken from metadata supplied by the sample provider and were not determined by assay-based typing. Overall results and qualifications from the work: How much clinical and demographic metadata was included differed by source and by participant, and the metadata was provided uncurated.

Whole blood was collected in K2EDTA tubes by collaborating institutions according to the institutions' own protocols. For TCRbeta analysis, collaborator samples were shipped as frozen whole blood, as isolated PBMCs, or as DNA extracted from either sample type. V is cut back by 5 bases and J by 3 bases, with 5 bases in the junction unmatched. CDR1 is given as MNHEY and CDR2 as SVGAGI, both from the germline V gene. Taken from cysteine to phenylalanine, the CDR3 has 14 residues. Of all the DNA, just the CDR3 is kept, 42 bases in frame from base 1. The immunoSEQ Assay, a bias-controlled multiplex PCR, was used to amplify TCRbeta CDR3 regions from genomic DNA. As for the original processing: Nucleated cell counts per sample were estimated from amplification of reference gene primers within the assay. Sequence reads were collapsed and filtered to measure the absolute abundance of every unique TCRbeta CDR3 rearrangement. For each sample, productive Simpson clonality was calculated by taking the square root of Simpson's diversity index across productive rearrangements. Drawn from immuneACCESS, this table holds only the in-frame rearrangements with V and J called that TCRdb kept. Clones are partly lost; checked studies trace under half to an unresolved V gene and leave the rest unexplained. V and J calls and clone size are copied from that table; D and trimming were computed from the DNA. The sample table shows about 120,000 clones, and approximately 81% are seen once. Roughly 3.9% of the sample is held by the ten biggest clonotypes.

Concerning this clone: Its recognized antigen is unknown. It has no much larger one-base neighbor in the sample; base qualities were not kept.

The rearranged segments are TRBV6-5 and TRBJ2-7, with 9 bases matching TRBD2. The sequence was obtained from a man in his 60s with acute or convalescent COVID-19. Material: peripheral blood. The CDR3 corresponds to CASSPGLASYEQYF. In nucleotides, the sequence is TGTGCCAGCAGTCCGGGACTAGCTAGCTACGAGCAGTACTTC.